This TCR beta chain stems from a study of T cell responses to AZD1222 COVID-19 vaccine. Findings and limits, study-wide: Recipients of two AZD1222 doses showed rising Spike-specific TCR breadth and depth. Only 5 to 7 AZD1222 recipients tested seropositive at baseline.

For this clone: Its cognate antigen is unknown.

Both about-4-week and about-12-week second-dose recipients were combined. The CDR3 length is 13 residues. V was cut by 5 bases and J by 10 bases, with 17 bases left in between. In germline, CDR1 is LNHDA, CDR2 SQIVND (reference sequence). Measured with immunoSEQ multiplex PCR; TCRdb has only the in-frame clones, and not every one. The sample holds roughly 170,000 clones, 94% seen once. This clonotype was sampled from an adult who received the AZD1222 COVID-19 vaccine. The chain uses TRBV19 and TRBJ1-1; no firm D call. Sequenced here: peripheral blood, sampled 28 days after the second AZD1222 dose. CDR3 in amino acids: CASSPLQAPTAFF. The DNA of the CDR3 is TGTGCCAGTAGTCCACTACAAGCCCCGACAGCTTTCTTT. Filled out from reference TRBV19 and TRBJ1-1, the complete variable domain reads DGGITQSPKYLFRKEGQNVTLSCEQNLNHDAMYWYRQDPGQGLRLIYYSQIVNDFQKGDIAEGYSVSREKKESFPLTVTSAQKNPTAFYLCASSPLQAPTAFFGQGTRLTVV.